This is a list of T cell receptor beta chains from one sample in a study of cytomegalovirus exposure and HLA in healthy donors. TCRdb's table, derived via immunoSEQ multiplex PCR, lists solely in-frame clones and lacks some. The data hold tens of thousands of clones, with around 80% observed a single time. The sequenced material came from PBMCs. These TCRs come from a woman in her forties in good health and CMV-seropositive. The CDR3 runs from the conserved cysteine through the conserved F or W. Each record gives: CDR3 DNA, CDR3 protein, D gene, V gene, clone size, J gene. A D gene is named only where the DNA matches it firmly. Expanded clones are given a class, and other clones once, few, many or no size at all.

DNA: TGTGCCAGCAGCTTAGCTGAGGGTCCCTATGGCTACACCTTC
CDR3: CASSLAEGPYGYTF
D: NA
V: TRBV7-8
size: NA
J: TRBJ1-2

DNA: TGTGCCAGCAGCTCAGGGACAGGACGCTATGGCTACACCTTC
CDR3: CASSSGTGRYGYTF
D: TRBD1
V: TRBV7-9
size: NA
J: TRBJ1-2

DNA: TGTGCCAGAAGCTTGATGGCGGGGGTGAGCAATCAGCCCCAGCATTTT
CDR3: CARSLMAGVSNQPQHF
D: NA
V: TRBV5-3
size: NA
J: TRBJ1-5

DNA: TGTGCCAGCAGCCCTTACTCAGGGGCGGGCACTGAAGCTTTCTTT
CDR3: CASSPYSGAGTEAFF
D: NA
V: TRBV14
size: NA
J: TRBJ1-1

DNA: TGTGCCAGCAGCTTAGAAGGGGAGGAATCCTACGAGCAGTACTTC
CDR3: CASSLEGEESYEQYF
D: NA
V: TRBV13
size: NA
J: TRBJ2-7

DNA: TGTGCCAGCAGTTCCCGGACAGTGAGTGGCTACACCTTC
CDR3: CASSSRTVSGYTF
D: NA
V: TRBV6-5
size: NA
J: TRBJ1-2

DNA: TGTGCCAGCACCCTGGGACAGCCTTATGGCTACACCTTC
CDR3: CASTLGQPYGYTF
D: TRBD1
V: TRBV5-6
size: NA
J: TRBJ1-2

DNA: TGTGCCAGCAGCTTAATACAGTCATCTGAAGCTTTCTTT
CDR3: CASSLIQSSEAFF
D: NA
V: TRBV7-2
size: few
J: TRBJ1-1

DNA: TGCGCCAGCAGCTTTCAGGGGGAGAGAACAGATACGCAGTATTTT
CDR3: CASSFQGERTDTQYF
D: TRBD1
V: TRBV5-1
size: NA
J: TRBJ2-3

DNA: TGTGCCAGCAGTTACTACCAGGGCACCGGGGAGCTGTTTTTT
CDR3: CASSYYQGTGELFF
D: NA
V: TRBV6-5
size: NA
J: TRBJ2-2

DNA: TGTGCCAGCAGCTTATCGGCGGCTAGCACAGATACGCAGTATTTT
CDR3: CASSLSAASTDTQYF
D: NA
V: TRBV7-2
size: few
J: TRBJ2-3

DNA: TGCGCCAGCAGCTTAAGCGGACAGACCTCAGGGGATACGCAGTATTTT
CDR3: CASSLSGQTSGDTQYF
D: NA
V: TRBV5-1
size: NA
J: TRBJ2-3

DNA: TGCAGCGTTGAATGGGGGGTCGGGAACGAGCAGTACTTC
CDR3: CSVEWGVGNEQYF
D: NA
V: TRBV29-1
size: NA
J: TRBJ2-7

DNA: TGTGCCAGCGGGGTGGGGACAGGGCCGAACTATGGCTACACCTTC
CDR3: CASGVGTGPNYGYTF
D: TRBD1
V: TRBV2
size: NA
J: TRBJ1-2

DNA: TGTGCCTGGGAACAGGGGGCGGGCTACGAGCAGTACTTC
CDR3: CAWEQGAGYEQYF
D: TRBD1
V: TRBV30
size: NA
J: TRBJ2-7

DNA: TGTGCCAGCAGCAGGGGGCGGAGTACTGAAGCTTTCTTT
CDR3: CASSRGRSTEAFF
D: TRBD1
V: TRBV2
size: NA
J: TRBJ1-1

DNA: TGTTCCAGCAGCTTGGGGAGTGGGGGGGTGAACACTGAAGCTTTCTTT
CDR3: CSSSLGSGGVNTEAFF
D: NA
V: TRBV7-9
size: NA
J: TRBJ1-1

DNA: TGTGCCAGCAGTCCCACAGCGGGGGGGAATCCTGAGCAGTTCTTC
CDR3: CASSPTAGGNPEQFF
D: TRBD2
V: TRBV28
size: NA
J: TRBJ2-1

DNA: TGTGCCAGCAGCTTGGAGGGGGCCACAGATACGCAGTATTTT
CDR3: CASSLEGATDTQYF
D: TRBD1
V: TRBV5-4
size: large
J: TRBJ2-3

DNA: TGTTCCAGCAGCTTAGTGGTGACCGACAGGGGGCATTATGGCTACACCTTC
CDR3: CSSSLVVTDRGHYGYTF
D: TRBD1
V: TRBV7-9
size: few
J: TRBJ1-2

DNA: TGTTCCAGCAGCTTAGCGCAGGGGGACCCTGAAGCTTTCTTT
CDR3: CSSSLAQGDPEAFF
D: TRBD1
V: TRBV7-9
size: NA
J: TRBJ1-1

DNA: TGTGCCAGCAGCCCCGGGACAGGGGGGAACTATGGCTACACCTTC
CDR3: CASSPGTGGNYGYTF
D: TRBD1
V: TRBV5-6
size: NA
J: TRBJ1-2

DNA: TGTGCCAGCACTGGGGCAGGTCAGCCCCAGCATTTT
CDR3: CASTGAGQPQHF
D: NA
V: TRBV2
size: medium-sized
J: TRBJ1-5

DNA: TGCGCCAGCAGCCAAGAATTCCGGACTCGGAATGAGCAGTTCTTC
CDR3: CASSQEFRTRNEQFF
D: NA
V: TRBV4-3
size: NA
J: TRBJ2-1

DNA: TGTGCCAGCAGCCTCGGGACTAGCGGCACAGATACGCAGTATTTT
CDR3: CASSLGTSGTDTQYF
D: TRBD2
V: TRBV9
size: few
J: TRBJ2-3

DNA: TGCGCCAGCAGCCAATTACAGGGGGACGAGCAGTACTTC
CDR3: CASSQLQGDEQYF
D: TRBD1
V: TRBV4-3
size: NA
J: TRBJ2-7

DNA: TGTGCCAGCAGCCATTCCCACAACACAGATACGCAGTATTTT
CDR3: CASSHSHNTDTQYF
D: NA
V: TRBV16
size: NA
J: TRBJ2-3

DNA: TGTGCCAGCAGCTTTACAGGGTTATCTGGAAACACCATATATTTT
CDR3: CASSFTGLSGNTIYF
D: NA
V: TRBV5-6
size: NA
J: TRBJ1-3

DNA: TGCGCCAGCAGCAGGGGGGGGAACACCGGGGAGCTGTTTTTT
CDR3: CASSRGGNTGELFF
D: NA
V: TRBV5-1
size: NA
J: TRBJ2-2

DNA: TGTGCCAGCAGCGTCCCGACAGCCACAGATACGCAGTATTTT
CDR3: CASSVPTATDTQYF
D: NA
V: TRBV9
size: NA
J: TRBJ2-3

DNA: TGTGCCAGCAGCTTGGCTCCAGGACAGTCTATCTCCTATGGCTACACCTTC
CDR3: CASSLAPGQSISYGYTF
D: NA
V: TRBV5-8
size: NA
J: TRBJ1-2

DNA: TGTGCCAGCAGCCCCGCGAGGGGAGGCGATTTAGAAGCTTTCTTC
CDR3: CASSPARGGDLEAFF
D: NA
V: TRBV5-4
size: NA
J: TRBJ1-1

DNA: TGTGCCAGCAGTGTCAGCGGGAATCAGCCCCAGCATTTT
CDR3: CASSVSGNQPQHF
D: NA
V: TRBV6-1
size: NA
J: TRBJ1-5

DNA: TGTGCCAGCAGCCGAACCAGAGATACGCAGTATTTT
CDR3: CASSRTRDTQYF
D: NA
V: TRBV6-5
size: NA
J: TRBJ2-3

DNA: TGTGCCAGCAGCCTTCGGACAGGGAGGGATAATTCACCCCTCCACTTT
CDR3: CASSLRTGRDNSPLHF
D: TRBD1
V: TRBV14
size: NA
J: TRBJ1-6

DNA: TGTGCCAGCAGCCAGACAGGGGGAAGGGGAAACACCATATATTTT
CDR3: CASSQTGGRGNTIYF
D: TRBD1
V: TRBV9
size: few
J: TRBJ1-3

DNA: TGTGCCAGCAGTACAAGCCTACAGGGGACGCAGTACTTC
CDR3: CASSTSLQGTQYF
D: TRBD1
V: TRBV27
size: NA
J: TRBJ2-5

DNA: TGTGCCAGCAGGTCTATCTACGAGCAGTACTTC
CDR3: CASRSIYEQYF
D: NA
V: TRBV2
size: NA
J: TRBJ2-7

DNA: TGTGCCAGCTCACCGCCCCGACTAGACCTCGAGCAGTTCTTC
CDR3: CASSPPRLDLEQFF
D: NA
V: TRBV18
size: NA
J: TRBJ2-1

DNA: TGCGCCAGCAGCCCCTTCGCAGGGAATCTTGTCTACGATGAGCAGTTCTTC
CDR3: CASSPFAGNLVYDEQFF
D: NA
V: TRBV5-1
size: NA
J: TRBJ2-1

DNA: TGTGCCAGCAGCCTTAATAGCAATCAGCCCCAGCATTTT
CDR3: CASSLNSNQPQHF
D: NA
V: TRBV6-6
size: NA
J: TRBJ1-5

DNA: TGTGCCAGCAGCTCGGGACAAAACACAGATACGCAGTATTTT
CDR3: CASSSGQNTDTQYF
D: NA
V: TRBV5-4
size: NA
J: TRBJ2-3

DNA: TGTGCCAGCAGCCCTACCTCAGGGGGTGGGCAGTACTTC
CDR3: CASSPTSGGGQYF
D: TRBD1
V: TRBV7-8
size: NA
J: TRBJ2-7

DNA: TGTGCCAGTACCTCCGGAGGGGCAGGTGAAAAACTGTTTTTT
CDR3: CASTSGGAGEKLFF
D: NA
V: TRBV19
size: once
J: TRBJ1-4

DNA: TGCGCCAGCAGCCCTGGACTAGCGGGGGACTATACGCAGTATTTT
CDR3: CASSPGLAGDYTQYF
D: TRBD2
V: TRBV5-1
size: few
J: TRBJ2-3

DNA: TGTGCCAGCAGTGTACAGGGTGGGGATAATGAAAAACTGTTTTTT
CDR3: CASSVQGGDNEKLFF
D: NA
V: TRBV2
size: NA
J: TRBJ1-4